This entry features one T cell receptor beta chain sequence. It has no known antigen specificity. No base qualities exist here, and no much larger clone lies one base off it. CDR1 is given as SGHDT and CDR2 as YYEEEE, both from the germline V gene. Counted from cysteine to phenylalanine, this CDR3 has 19 amino acids. Only the CDR3 portion is preserved as DNA: 57 bases, with reading frame beginning at the first base. V is cut back by 1 base and J by 6 bases, with 20 bases in the junction unmatched. The library was built by means of the immunoSEQ multiplex PCR assay. In TCRdb, the immuneACCESS table is reduced to in-frame sequences with V and J assigned. These tables do not hold every clone; where another copy was compared, an unresolved V gene accounts for under half, and the others remain unexplained. The sample table records over 55,000 clones; 75% to 90% of these occur just once. Of the sample, roughly 5% falls within the top ten clones.

This entry is derived from a study of technical replicates of blood from a handful of donors (dated by TCRdb to 2016 to 2017). The sequencing input was PBMCs. Recombination connected TRBV5-6 to TRBJ1-2, and TRBD1 matches 8 of the central bases. The receptor's source is a human donor in good health. Some clones in this sample may be carry-over from other donors' samples. The CDR3 reads as follows: CASSLSPQGRGRKVDGYTF. The bases read TGTGCCAGCAGCTTGTCCCCACAGGGCAGGGGGCGAAAAGTCGATGGCTACACCTTC.